The 26 T cell receptor beta chains presented below share a single source sample, sequenced in a study of PD-1 blockade in classical Hodgkin lymphoma. TCRdb keeps only in-frame clones here, not all; method: immunoSEQ multiplex PCR. The sample consists of roughly 97,000 clones, approximately 80% of them appearing once. No patient escaped relapse after autologous stem cell transplantation, and brentuximab vedotin exposure varied. Sample: peripheral blood mononuclear cells (PBMCs), taken at baseline. Every receptor here comes from a human donor with classical Hodgkin lymphoma.

This clone was picked up one time. The chain has TRBV11-3 and TRBJ2-2; tentatively, D is TRBD1 (6 bases). From germline, CDR1 is SGHNT and CDR2 YENEEA. V lost 6 bases and J 7 bases, leaving 12 bases between the germline ends. This CDR3 has 13 residues. The chain's CDR3 is CASRLQGGGELFF. The CDR3 DNA reads TGTGCCAGCAGACTTCAAGGGGGCGGGGAGCTGTTTTTT.

This clone is judged medium-sized (0.01 to 0.1%). The chain uses TRBV7-2 and TRBJ1-5; D uncertain. Germline V gives CDR1 SGHTA, CDR2 FQGNSA. V lost 0 bases, J lost 3 bases, and 6 bases lay in between. The CDR3 consists of 14 residues. In DNA form, the CDR3 reads TGTGCCAGCAGCTTAGCCGTCATCAATCAGCCCCAGCATTTT. Its translation is CASSLAVINQPQHF.

The chain employs TRBV5-1 and TRBJ2-7; tentatively, D is TRBD2 (6 bases). Trimming removed 0 bases at V and 3 bases at J, with 10 bases between. The CDR3 has 14 residues. CDR1 and CDR2 from the germline V gene are SGHRS and YFSETQ. This chain's CDR3 is CASSLGSGVYEQYF. The CDR3 nucleotides read TGCGCCAGCAGCTTGGGGTCGGGAGTCTACGAGCAGTACTTC.

The chain carries TRBV7-9 and TRBJ2-5; D is perhaps TRBD1 or TRBD2 (6 bases each). Germline V gene lookup returns CDR1 SEHNR and CDR2 FQNEAQ (reference sequence). V was cut by 4 bases and J by 2 bases, with 11 bases left in between. The length of the CDR3 is 14 residues. The CDR3 here is CASSWGAEQETQYF. In DNA, the CDR3 is TGTGCCAGCAGCTGGGGGGCTGAACAAGAGACCCAGTACTTC.

The V gene is TRBV19, the J gene TRBJ1-1; 8 nucleotides line up with TRBD1. This CDR3 spans 15 amino acids. Germline loops: CDR1 LNHDA, CDR2 SQIVND (reference sequence). Trimming cost V 6 bases and J 1 base; bases outside gene matches: 7. CDR3 protein: CASRRDRWPNTEAFF. The CDR3 coding sequence is TGTGCCAGTAGGCGGGACAGGTGGCCGAACACTGAAGCTTTCTTT.

V is TRBV7-9 and J is TRBJ2-2; 8 bases map to TRBD1. Germline-derived CDR1 and CDR2 are SEHNR and FQNEAQ (reference sequence). CDR3 length: 14 residues. V shed 5 bases, J shed 7 bases, and the junction held 6 bases outside the gene matches. In DNA, the CDR3 is TGTGCCAGCAGCCCCCAGGGGGCGGGCGGGGAGCTGTTTTTT. It encodes CASSPQGAGGELFF.

CDR3 loop: CASSPTGTGDGGYTF. Here the CDR3 DNA reads TGTGCCAGTAGTCCTACCGGGACAGGGGATGGAGGCTACACCTTC. V and J are TRBV19 and TRBJ1-2; 10 positions match TRBD1. This CDR3 region has 15 residues. Germline V gene sequence: CDR1 LNHDA, CDR2 SQIVND (reference sequence). Germline trimming cut 5 bases from V and 8 bases from J; bases unmatched to any gene: 11.

V usage is TRBV19 and J usage is TRBJ1-5; 7 bases are shared with TRBD1. With V trimmed by 6 bases and J by 9 bases, 14 bases remained unmatched. The germline V gene encodes CDR1 LNHDA and CDR2 SQIVND (reference sequence). The CDR3 length is 15 residues. The CDR3, as DNA: TGTGCCAGTAGCCCCTGGAGAGGGGGCAGGGTGCCCCAGCATTTT. It translates to CASSPWRGGRVPQHF.

V is TRBV28 and J is TRBJ2-1, with 9 bases aligning to TRBD2. Germline assignment: CDR1 MDHEN and CDR2 SYDVKM. This CDR3 contains 15 residues. Losses at the gene ends were 3 bases for V and 10 bases for J; bases not matched to a gene: 10. The CDR3 here is CASSLSSGIKKEQFF. The CDR3 region has the DNA TGTGCCAGCAGTTTGTCTAGCGGGATTAAGAAAGAGCAGTTCTTC. Full variable domain (rest looked up from reference TRBV28 and TRBJ2-1): DVKVTQSSRYLVKRTGEKVFLECVQDMDHENMFWYRQDPGLGLRLIYFSYDVKMKEKGDIPEGYSVSREKKERFSLILESASTNQTSMYLCASSLSSGIKKEQFFGPGTRLTVL.

The V call is TRBV6-1, the J call TRBJ2-1; D ambiguous. Looked up from germline, CDR1 is MNHNS and CDR2 is SASEGT. V dropped 8 bases and J dropped 4 bases, with 15 bases sitting between them. The CDR3 is 14 residues long. The CDR3 sequence is CASVVGPIYNEQFF. In nucleotides, the CDR3 is TGTGCCAGCGTCGTCGGGCCCATATACAATGAGCAGTTCTTC.

This rearrangement joins TRBV5-6 to TRBJ2-2, with D unresolved. This CDR3 has 15 residues. CDR1 and CDR2 (germline): SGHDT, YYEEEE. The V gene lost 4 bases and the J gene lost 0 bases, with 10 bases spanning the gap. This chain's CDR3 is CASSRPPPNTGELFF. The CDR3 bases are TGTGCCAGCAGCCGACCCCCCCCGAACACCGGGGAGCTGTTTTTT. Together with reference TRBV5-6 and TRBJ2-2, the CDR3 gives the full variable domain: DAGVTQSPTHLIKTRGQQVTLRCSPKSGHDTVSWYQQALGQGPQFIFQYYEEEERQRGNFPDRFSGHQFPNYSSELNVNALLLGDSALYLCASSRPPPNTGELFFGEGSRLTVL.

This clone showed up just once. The V and J genes are TRBV12-5 and TRBJ2-5, with D perhaps matching TRBD2 (6 bases). The V gene lost 4 bases and the J gene lost 5 bases, with 17 bases spanning the gap. Germline assignment: CDR1 LGHNT and CDR2 FRNRAP. The CDR3 contains 15 residues. This CDR3 reads CASGSGVVGLETQYF. The CDR3 nucleotides are TGTGCTAGTGGTTCGGGAGTTGTGGGCCTGGAGACCCAGTACTTC. Supplemented by reference TRBV12-5 and TRBJ2-5, the full variable domain reads DARVTQTPRHKVTEMGQEVTMRCQPILGHNTVFWYRQTMMQGLELLAYFRNRAPLDDSGMPKDRFSAEMPDATLATLKIQPSEPRDSAVYFCASGSGVVGLETQYFGPGTRLLVL.

This clone was recorded only once. This CDR3 reads CASSYPRQGGYTEAFF. The CDR3 DNA reads as TGTGCCAGCAGTTACCCACGACAGGGCGGATACACTGAAGCTTTCTTT. This rearrangement joins TRBV6-5 to TRBJ1-1, with 7 positions matching TRBD1. This CDR3 contains 16 residues. Germline CDR1 reads MNHEY; CDR2 reads SVGAGI. After removal of 2 bases from V and 3 bases from J, the junction contained 9 bases not matched to a gene.

The rearrangement uses TRBV5-6 and TRBJ2-1, with D possibly TRBD1 on 5 matching bases. CDR1 is SGHDT and CDR2 is YYEEEE in the germline V gene. The CDR3 totals 13 residues. V lost 3 bases and J lost 8, with 12 bases in between. The CDR3 coding sequence is TGTGCCAGCAGCTGGTCTAGGGGCGATGAGCAGTTCTTC. Its translation: CASSWSRGDEQFF.

This rearrangement joins TRBV14 to TRBJ2-7; D unclear. Between the trimmed V and J ends, which lost 4 bases and 6 bases, there was a span of 13 bases. The germline CDR1 and CDR2 sequences are SGHDN and FVKESK. CDR3 length: 13 residues. CDR3: CASSPRAWGEQYF. The CDR3 DNA reads TGTGCCAGCAGCCCTCGGGCGTGGGGCGAGCAGTACTTC.

The chain links TRBV5-1 to TRBJ2-3, with 8 bases lining up with TRBD2. Unmatched junction bases numbered 2, after V lost 0 bases and J lost 2 bases. The CDR3 has 15 amino acids. CDR1 is SGHRS and CDR2 is YFSETQ in the germline V gene. The CDR3 is CASSLALAVTDTQYF. CDR3 DNA sequence: TGCGCCAGCAGCTTGGCACTAGCGGTCACAGATACGCAGTATTTT.

The chain couples TRBV5-1 to TRBJ2-1; D possibly corresponds to TRBD1 (5 bases). CDR1 is SGHRS and CDR2 is YFSETQ in the germline V gene. CDR3 length equals 14 residues. Trimming stripped 0 bases from V and 8 bases from J, with 12 bases between. The CDR3 sequence is CASSLGYWGDEQFF. The DNA for the CDR3 is TGCGCCAGCAGCTTGGGCTACTGGGGCGATGAGCAGTTCTTC.

This clone appeared once. This chain joins TRBV18 and TRBJ2-7; TRBD1 is a possible D gene (6 bases). This CDR3 region has 16 residues. The ends were cut back, 3 bases at V and 0 bases at J, with 15 bases in the middle. Germline lookup yields CDR1 KGHSH and CDR2 LQKENI. CDR3: CASSPFGSRGSYEQYF. CDR3 sequence (DNA): TGTGCCAGCTCACCCTTCGGGTCCAGGGGCTCCTACGAGCAGTACTTC.

V usage is TRBV10-3 and J usage is TRBJ2-1; perhaps TRBD2 as D (6 bases). The germline V gene has CDR1 ENHRY and CDR2 SYGVKD. Trimming took off 3 bases at V and 9 bases at J, with 12 bases between the two ends. The CDR3 covers 13 residues. The CDR3 DNA reads as TGTGCCATCAGTGAATACTCCGGGGGTGAGCAGTTCTTC. As protein: CAISEYSGGEQFF.

The chain joins TRBV6-5 to TRBJ2-5; 9 bases match TRBD2. This CDR3 contains 14 residues. Germline CDR1 and CDR2: MNHEY and SVGAGI. The trim removed 6 bases at V and 4 bases at J, leaving 6 bases unmatched. The CDR3 nucleotides are TGTGCCAGCAGCGCGGGGGGGATTGGAGAGACCCAGTACTTC. It translates to CASSAGGIGETQYF.

The genes are TRBV2 and TRBJ1-5; 7 positions agree with TRBD1. There are 14 residues in the CDR3. Germline-derived CDR1 and CDR2 are SNHLY and FYNNEI. Trimming at V came to 3 bases and at J to 2 bases, leaving 1 base not matched to a gene. CDR3 residues: CASSDTGGNQPQHF. CDR3 bases: TGTGCCAGCAGTGACACAGGGGGCAATCAGCCCCAGCATTTT.

On this clone itself: The junction departs from the called germline gene at one end, perhaps through a read error. J is TRBJ2-2 and V is TRBV19; 10 positions match TRBD2. The CDR3 length is 17 residues. The V gene's germline CDR1 is LNHDA and CDR2 SQIVND (reference sequence). CDR3 loop: CASSRIAGGRNSGELFF. Written as DNA, the CDR3 is TGTGCCAGTAGCCGTATAGCGGGAGGACGGAACAGCGGGGAGCTGTTTTTT.

J is TRBJ2-7 and V is TRBV28; a possible D gene is TRBD2 (6 bases). The CDR3 sequence is 14 residues long. Germline V gene lookup returns CDR1 MDHEN and CDR2 SYDVKM. With 8 bases removed from V and 2 bases from J, the gap between germline ends came to 16 bases. CDR3 amino acids: CASGGTAKPYEQYF. The CDR3 DNA reads as TGTGCCAGCGGGGGGACTGCTAAACCCTACGAGCAGTACTTC.

This chain connects TRBV28 to TRBJ2-2; 10 bases align to TRBD2. The germline V gene encodes CDR1 MDHEN and CDR2 SYDVKM. V trimming: 6 bases; J trimming: 5 bases; junction bases outside the gene matches: 6. This CDR3 spans 15 amino acids. The CDR3 protein is CASREAGGHTGELFF. CDR3 sequence (DNA): TGTGCCAGCAGAGAAGCGGGAGGGCATACCGGGGAGCTGTTTTTT.

CDR3 nucleotide sequence: TGTGCCACTCACAGGGGGAGCGAGCAGTACTTC. Translated: CATHRGSEQYF. This sequence joins TRBV27 and TRBJ2-7, with 8 bases aligning to TRBD1. The CDR3 runs to 11 residues. The junction had 5 bases not matched to a gene; V was cut back by 10 bases and J by 6 bases. CDR1 and CDR2 (germline): MNHEY, SMNVEV (reference sequence).

V usage is TRBV28 and J usage is TRBJ2-2; 8 positions agree with TRBD2. Germline CDR1 MDHEN, CDR2 SYDVKM. Trimming cost V 7 bases and J 1 base; bases outside gene matches: 5. This CDR3 comprises 15 residues. The CDR3 DNA reads TGTGCCAGCACCCCCCGGGGGGGGAACACCGGGGAGCTGTTTTTT. This sequence encodes CASTPRGGNTGELFF.